This is a list of T cell receptor beta chains from one sample in a study of T cell repertoires in cytomegalovirus infection. Their antigens remain unidentified. From the reads, TCRdb called clonotypes with MiXCR, one entry per CDR3 protein. The sample lists fewer than 1,000,000 distinct CDR3 sequences, 30% to 40% occurring once. The specimen was cultured CD8+ T cells from PBMCs, collected from culture after CMV antigen stimulation. Receptors were obtained from a human donor in good health (CMV status not recorded). Some clones in this sample may be carry-over from other donors' samples. Each CDR3 is given with its conserved first and last residue. The D gene is left open where the match is weak. Size is omitted from some rows. Given values are once, few, many or a class for expanded clones.

>TRBV20-1|many|.|TRBJ1-1
TGCAGTGCTAGAGATTATACCGGGGTGAACACTGAAGCTTTCTTT
CSARDYTGVNTEAFF
>TRBV12-5|.|.|TRBJ2-3
TGTGCTAGTGGTTCCAATCGAGATACGCAGTATTTT
CASGSNRDTQYF
>TRBV15|few|.|TRBJ2-3
TGTGCCACCAGCACCTGGGACTTCGATACGCAGTATTTT
CATSTWDFDTQYF
>TRBV7-3|.|.|TRBJ2-1
TGTGCCAGCAGCTTAATCGGGGGTGAGCAGTTCTTC
CASSLIGGEQFF
>TRBV27|.|.|TRBJ2-3
TGTGCCAGCAGCCCTCGGGTGGGTACGCAGTATTTT
CASSPRVGTQYF
>TRBV5-5|.|.|TRBJ1-2
TGTGCCAGCATAGATGGCAGGTCGGATGGCTACACCTTC
CASIDGRSDGYTF
>TRBV7-6|.|.|TRBJ1-2
TGTGCCAGCAGCTTAGACAGTTACCATGGCTACACCTTC
CASSLDSYHGYTF
>TRBV7-9|few|.|TRBJ2-4
TGTGCCAGCGCGGGGTCCGGAAGAGTAAAAAACATTCAGTACTTC
CASAGSGRVKNIQYF
>TRBV7-9|.|.|TRBJ2-3
TGTGCCAGCACCTTCGAGCTAGACGGCACAGATACGCAGTATTTT
CASTFELDGTDTQYF
>TRBV7-2|few|TRBD1|TRBJ1-1
TGTGCCAGCAGCTTAGGGGACAGGGGGTGGGGAGCTTTCTTT
CASSLGDRGWGAFF
>TRBV6-2/TRBV6-3|.|TRBD1|TRBJ1-2
TGTACCAGCACCCCTTCATTTGGGGACAGGACTGGCTACACCTTC
CTSTPSFGDRTGYTF
>TRBV7-2|.|TRBD2|TRBJ2-2
TGTGCCAGCAGCCCGGGACTAGCGGGGGCGGTGAACACCGGGGAGCTGTTTTTT
CASSPGLAGAVNTGELFF
>TRBV24-1|.|.|TRBJ2-2
TGTGCCACCGGGGACGGGAACACCGGGGAGCTGTTTTTT
CATGDGNTGELFF
>TRBV5-1|many|TRBD2|TRBJ2-1
TGTGCCAGCAGCCCCTTAGCGGGGCCTTACAATGAGCAGTTCTTC
CASSPLAGPYNEQFF
>TRBV4-2|few|.|TRBJ2-3
TGTGCCAGCAGCCAACCGGGGGAGACCACAGATACGCAGTATTTT
CASSQPGETTDTQYF
>TRBV5-1|few|TRBD1|TRBJ1-1
TGCGCCAGCAGGCCGGGACAGGCCAACACTGAAGCTTTCTTT
CASRPGQANTEAFF
>TRBV12-3/TRBV12-4|few|.|TRBJ2-3
TGTGCCAGCAGTTCGACCCGCGGGACGGATAGCACAGATACGCAGTATTTT
CASSSTRGTDSTDTQYF
>TRBV15|.|.|TRBJ2-2
TGTGCCACCGGCAGAGATGCCGGGGCAGCGAACACCGGGGAGCTGTTTTTT
CATGRDAGAANTGELFF
>TRBV6-1|.|TRBD1|TRBJ1-5
TGTGCCAGCAGTGAAGACAGGACAGGGGATCAGCCCCAGCATTTT
CASSEDRTGDQPQHF
>TRBV24-1|few|TRBD1|TRBJ2-2
TGTGCCACCAGTGCTAATTCGGAAGGGGGCCTCTTAACCGGGGAGCTGTTTTTT
CATSANSEGGLLTGELFF
>TRBV5-6|many|TRBD1|TRBJ1-1
TGTGCCAGCTCTCTCCAGGGGGCAAGGGGCACTGAAGCTTTCTTT
CASSLQGARGTEAFF
>TRBV7-9|few|.|TRBJ2-1
TGTGCCAGCAGCTCCCCTTGGGCTAAGGGGCACAATGAGCAGTTCTTC
CASSSPWAKGHNEQFF
>TRBV5-5|few|TRBD1|TRBJ1-5
TGTGCCACCTCGGACAGGGGAGACAATCAGCCCCAGCATTTT
CATSDRGDNQPQHF
>TRBV19|few|.|TRBJ2-7
TGTGCCAGTAGTATCGGGGATGGGCAGTACTTC
CASSIGDGQYF
>TRBV12-3/TRBV12-4|many|.|TRBJ2-3
TGTGCCAGCAGTTTAATGGCCCCAGGCGCAGATACGCAGTATTTT
CASSLMAPGADTQYF
>TRBV2|.|TRBD1|TRBJ1-2
TGTGCCAGATTATCGACAGGGGCTTCCTATGGCTACACCTTC
CARLSTGASYGYTF
>TRBV6-1|.|.|TRBJ1-5
TGTGCCACCGGGACACTTAGCAATCAGCCCCAGCATTTT
CATGTLSNQPQHF